This TCR beta chain was obtained from a study of vaccination effects on CD4 cells after COVID-19. Antigen-specific CD4+ T cells were expanded with viral peptide pools in the ViraFEST assay before sequencing. Cultured cells yielded isolated CD4+ T cells after roughly 11 days. The healthy vaccine recipients, who had no prior SARS-CoV-2 infection, showed negative nucleocapsid antibodies. PBMC were cultured at a few million per well with about 10 IU/ml IL-2 and around 9 ug/ml peptides. In the cultures, half the medium was exchanged for IL-2 medium on days 3 and 7. Clones were read by immunoSEQ multiplex PCR, and TCRdb kept only the in-frame ones, dropping some. The sample yields approximately 74,000 clones, under 85% seen once. Germline-derived CDR1 and CDR2 are GTSNPN and SVGIG (reference sequence). Germline trimming cut 2 bases from V and 5 bases from J; bases unmatched to any gene: 17. The CDR3 runs 17 residues.

Study outcomes and limitations: The study found that only 1 of 255 vaccine-induced clones from healthy vaccinees cross-reacted with common cold coronaviruses. In the late period after vaccination, infection- and vaccine-induced clones contracted markedly.

To note about this clone: Its antigen is currently unknown.

This clonotype originated in a human donor who received a COVID-19 vaccine. The chain recombines TRBV30 with TRBJ1-1; 7 bases agree with TRBD1. This specimen was CD4+ T cells from PBMCs cultured with HCoV-NL63 spike peptides, taken before COVID-19 vaccination. The DNA of the CDR3 is TGTGCCTGGAGTAGACCCCCATTAGGGGGCTCGGAAACTGAAGCTTTCTTT. Protein: CAWSRPPLGGSETEAFF.